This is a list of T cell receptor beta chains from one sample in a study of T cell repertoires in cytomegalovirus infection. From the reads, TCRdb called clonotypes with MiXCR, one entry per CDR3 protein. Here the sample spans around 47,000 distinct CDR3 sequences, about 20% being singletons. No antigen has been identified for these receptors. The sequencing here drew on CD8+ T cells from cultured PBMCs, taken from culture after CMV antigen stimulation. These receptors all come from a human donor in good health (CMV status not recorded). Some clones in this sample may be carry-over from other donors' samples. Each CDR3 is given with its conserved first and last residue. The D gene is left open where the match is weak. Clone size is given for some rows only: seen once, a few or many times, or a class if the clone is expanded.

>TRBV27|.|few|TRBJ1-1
TGTGCCAGCAGTCCGCTGACAGAAATGAACACTGAAGCTTTCTTT
CASSPLTEMNTEAFF
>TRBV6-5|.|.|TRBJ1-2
TGTGCCAGCAGTTATACCGACAGGACTATAACCTTC
CASSYTDRTITF
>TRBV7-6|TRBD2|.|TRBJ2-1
TGTGCCAGCAGCGGACAACGGACTAGCGGGGGGGCCATCTCCTACAATGAGCAGTTCTTC
CASSGQRTSGGAISYNEQFF
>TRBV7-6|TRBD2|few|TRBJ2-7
TGTGCCAGCAGCTTGCCTAGCGGGGGGGCGTTAGAGCAGTACTTC
CASSLPSGGALEQYF
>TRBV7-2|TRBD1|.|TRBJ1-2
TGTGCCAGCAGCACTGACCGGGACAGATATGGCTACACCTTC
CASSTDRDRYGYTF
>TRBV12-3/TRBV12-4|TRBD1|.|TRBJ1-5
TGTGCCAGCAGTTTAGGACAGGGGCCTTATAGCAATCAGCCCCAGCATTTT
CASSLGQGPYSNQPQHF
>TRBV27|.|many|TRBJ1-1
TGTGCCAGCAGTTCCCCCAGGGGCACTGAAGCTTTCTTT
CASSSPRGTEAFF
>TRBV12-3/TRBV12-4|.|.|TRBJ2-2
TGTGCCAGCAGTTTGCAGGGGTACACCGGGGAGCTGTTTTTT
CASSLQGYTGELFF
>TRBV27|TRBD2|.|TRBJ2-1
TGTGCCAGCAGTCCCGCGACTAGCGGGGGGGTCTACTACAATGAGCAGTTCTTC
CASSPATSGGVYYNEQFF
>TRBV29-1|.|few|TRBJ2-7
TGCAGCGTTGAGGTAGGGAACGAGCAGTACTTC
CSVEVGNEQYF
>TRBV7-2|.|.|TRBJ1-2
TGTGCCAGCAGCCAGAAAACCCTGGACACTGAGCTCTCGTACTATGGCTACACCTTC
CASSQKTLDTELSYYGYTF
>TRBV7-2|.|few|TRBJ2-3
TGTGCCAGCAGCTTCGCGATTAGGGTTGATACGCAGTATTTT
CASSFAIRVDTQYF
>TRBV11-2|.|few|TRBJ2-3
TGTGCCAGCAGCTTTAGACGAAGGAAAACAGATACGCAGTATTTT
CASSFRRRKTDTQYF
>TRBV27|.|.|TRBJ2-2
TGTGCCAGCCTCCCGACGGAAGGGTCCGGGGAGCTGTTTTTT
CASLPTEGSGELFF
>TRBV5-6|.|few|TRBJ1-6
TGTGCCAGCAGCTTGGCGGAGGGGCCGAATTCACCCCTCCACTTT
CASSLAEGPNSPLHF
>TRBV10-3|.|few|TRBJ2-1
TGTGCCATCAGTGACTTTGACAAACTTCCGAACAATGAGCAGTTCTTC
CAISDFDKLPNNEQFF
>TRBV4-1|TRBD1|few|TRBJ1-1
TGCGCCAGCAGCCAAGAAGGACAGGGTGAAGCTTTCTTT
CASSQEGQGEAFF
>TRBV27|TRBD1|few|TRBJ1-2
TGTGCCAGCAGTTTGGAAGGGGGCCTTGGAGGCTACACCTTC
CASSLEGGLGGYTF
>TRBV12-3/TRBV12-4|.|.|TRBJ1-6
TGTGCCAGCAGTTTTAGGCCCCCTTACTCACCCCTCCACTTT
CASSFRPPYSPLHF
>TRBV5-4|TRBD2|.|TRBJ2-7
TGTGCCAGCAGCTTGGGACGGGCTAGCGGGGAATCCTACGAGCAGTACTTC
CASSLGRASGESYEQYF
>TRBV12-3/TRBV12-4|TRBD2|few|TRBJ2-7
TGTGCCAGCAACAATGGTGCGGGGGGACCCTACGAGCAGTACTTC
CASNNGAGGPYEQYF
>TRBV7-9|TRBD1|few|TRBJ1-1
TGTGCCAGCAGAAGACGACAGGGGGTAAACACTGAAGCTTTCTTT
CASRRRQGVNTEAFF